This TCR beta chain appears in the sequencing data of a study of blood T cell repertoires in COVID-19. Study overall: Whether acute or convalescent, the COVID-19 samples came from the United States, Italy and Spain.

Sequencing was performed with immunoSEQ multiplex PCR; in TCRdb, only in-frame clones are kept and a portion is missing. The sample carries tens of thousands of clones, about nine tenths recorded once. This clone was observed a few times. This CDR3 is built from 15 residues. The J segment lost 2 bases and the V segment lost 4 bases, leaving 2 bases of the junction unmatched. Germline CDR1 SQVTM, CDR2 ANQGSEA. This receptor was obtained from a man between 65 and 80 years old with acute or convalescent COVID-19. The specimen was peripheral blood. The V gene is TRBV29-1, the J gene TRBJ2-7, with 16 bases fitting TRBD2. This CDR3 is CSVVGTSGRAYEQYF. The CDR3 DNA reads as TGCAGCGTTGTCGGGACTAGCGGGAGGGCCTACGAGCAGTACTTC.